One and the same sample provided the 3 T cell receptor beta chains below, sequenced in a study of blood T cell repertoires in COVID-19. The table came from immunoSEQ multiplex PCR; TCRdb's copy has only in-frame clones and leaves some out. The sample carries about 390,000 clones, about 87% recorded once. The sample comprised PBMCs or T cells enriched from blood (not recorded which). These receptors all come from a woman aged 45-59 years who had recovered from COVID-19.

The genes are TRBV18 and TRBJ2-7, with D hard to call. CDR1 and CDR2 (germline): KGHSH, LQKENI. V lost 10 bases to trimming and J lost 1 base, with 14 bases between them. This CDR3 is 13 amino acids long. CDR3 loop: CAKKQTESYEQYF. The DNA for the CDR3 is TGTGCCAAGAAACAGACGGAATCCTACGAGCAGTACTTC.

The chain recombines TRBV11-3 with TRBJ2-2; D perhaps matches TRBD2 (7 bases). V lost 5 bases, J lost 6 bases, and 16 bases lay in between. This CDR3 comprises 15 residues. The germline V gene encodes CDR1 SGHNT and CDR2 YENEEA. This chain's CDR3 is CASSPNVGGPGELFF. The DNA of the CDR3 is TGTGCCAGCAGCCCCAACGTGGGGGGGCCCGGGGAGCTGTTTTTT.

The chain joins TRBV7-2 to TRBJ1-5, with 9 bases that match TRBD1. The junction had 1 base not matched to a gene; V was cut back by 0 bases and J by 4 bases. The CDR3 sequence is 15 residues long. CDR1 SGHTA and CDR2 FQGNSA come from the germline V gene. The CDR3 spells CASSLAGQGNQPQHF. The CDR3 DNA sequence: TGTGCCAGCAGCTTAGCGGGACAGGGAAATCAGCCCCAGCATTTT.